These T cell receptor beta chains were read from a single sample in a study of T cells in localized non-small cell lung cancer. Clones were read by immunoSEQ multiplex PCR, and TCRdb kept only the in-frame ones, dropping some. The repertoire includes approximately 31,000 clones, 85% to 95% of them detected once, and roughly 0.73% sits in the top ten. The source was peripheral blood, collected before any cancer treatment. These receptors originate from a woman aged 40-69 years with stage I lung adenocarcinoma. Both conserved end residues are part of each CDR3. A D gene is named only where the DNA matches it firmly. The size of a clone is reported for some rows only, either as once, few or many, or as a class for expanded clones.

cdr3_length,v_call,d_call,clone_size,j_call,cdr3_aa,cdr3_nt
15,TRBV7-2,TRBD1,NA,TRBJ2-3,CASSIAGTEVDTQYF,TGTGCCAGCAGCATCGCCGGGACAGAAGTAGATACGCAGTATTTT
12,TRBV6-6,NA,NA,TRBJ2-3,CASSGNGDTQYF,TGTGCCAGCAGCGGAAATGGAGATACGCAGTATTTT
16,TRBV19,NA,NA,TRBJ1-3,CASRGLRGNSGNTIYF,TGTGCCAGTAGGGGCCTCAGGGGTAATTCTGGAAACACCATATATTTT
12,TRBV19,NA,NA,TRBJ1-2,CASGERLYGYTF,TGTGCCAGTGGGGAACGTCTCTATGGCTACACCTTC
16,TRBV19,NA,NA,TRBJ2-2,CASRGFRDTAAGELFF,TGTGCCAGTAGGGGGTTCCGGGACACGGCGGCCGGGGAGCTGTTTTTT
17,TRBV5-1,NA,NA,TRBJ2-1,CASSLEAYPVFYNEQFF,TGCGCCAGCAGCTTGGAGGCCTACCCAGTCTTCTACAATGAGCAGTTCTTC
15,TRBV7-2,NA,NA,TRBJ2-3,CASSLRGPSTDTQYF,TGTGCCAGCAGCTTACGGGGGCCAAGCACAGATACGCAGTATTTT
14,TRBV7-2,TRBD2,NA,TRBJ2-7,CASSFRGGEGEQYF,TGTGCCAGCAGCTTCCGCGGGGGAGAAGGCGAGCAGTACTTC
13,TRBV6-5,NA,NA,TRBJ1-1,CASSYSRGSQAFF,TGTGCCAGCAGTTACTCTAGGGGCTCCCAAGCTTTCTTT
14,TRBV5-6,NA,NA,TRBJ1-1,CASSLKQGGLEAFF,TGTGCCAGCAGCCTCAAACAGGGAGGCTTAGAAGCTTTCTTT
12,TRBV19,NA,NA,TRBJ2-3,CASSTSTAGQYF,TGTGCCAGTAGTACCTCGACAGCCGGGCAGTATTTT
13,TRBV30,TRBD2,NA,TRBJ2-7,CAWSRRGDDEQYF,TGTGCCTGGAGCAGACGGGGGGACGACGAGCAGTACTTC
19,TRBV10-3,NA,NA,TRBJ2-4,CAISPGIREIAWTKNIQYF,TGTGCCATCAGTCCCGGGATCCGGGAGATCGCGTGGACCAAAAACATTCAGTACTTC
16,TRBV4-1,NA,NA,TRBJ2-3,CASSQEPPAITDTQYF,TGCGCCAGCAGCCAAGAACCCCCTGCTATCACAGATACGCAGTATTTT
15,TRBV25-1,NA,NA,TRBJ1-5,CASSQGWESNQPQHF,TGTGCCAGCAGTCAGGGGTGGGAGAGCAATCAGCCCCAGCATTTT
14,TRBV27,NA,once,TRBJ2-7,CASRKPADSYEQYF,TGTGCCAGCAGAAAACCAGCGGACAGCTACGAGCAGTACTTC
15,TRBV15,NA,NA,TRBJ1-4,CATSRATGFNEKLFF,TGTGCCACCAGCAGGGCCACCGGGTTTAATGAAAAACTGTTTTTT
15,TRBV6-6,NA,NA,TRBJ1-3,CASTIPGGAGNTIYF,TGTGCCAGCACCATCCCCGGGGGCGCTGGAAACACCATATATTTT
13,TRBV10-3,NA,NA,TRBJ1-2,CAISESTSYGYTF,TGTGCCATCAGTGAGTCGACGAGCTATGGCTACACCTTC
16,TRBV2,NA,NA,TRBJ1-4,CASSSLSTRGREKLFF,TGTGCCAGCAGTTCCTTATCTACCCGGGGACGTGAAAAACTGTTTTTT
13,TRBV28,NA,NA,TRBJ2-5,CASSLLSRQTQYF,TGTGCCAGCAGTTTATTATCTAGGCAGACCCAGTACTTC
15,TRBV2,TRBD2,NA,TRBJ2-1,CAIDPTSGGANEQFF,TGTGCCATCGACCCAACTAGCGGGGGGGCAAATGAGCAGTTCTTC
14,TRBV4-1,TRBD2,NA,TRBJ2-1,CASRSSGGYNEQFF,TGCGCCAGCAGATCTAGCGGTGGGTACAATGAGCAGTTCTTC
18,TRBV11-3,TRBD2,once,TRBJ2-3,CASSFRRGSGGSTDTQYF,TGTGCCAGCAGCTTCCGACGGGGGAGCGGGGGCAGCACAGATACGCAGTATTTT
14,TRBV7-8,NA,NA,TRBJ2-5,CASSANLELGTQYF,TGTGCCAGCAGCGCAAACCTCGAATTAGGGACCCAGTACTTC
16,TRBV5-4,TRBD1,NA,TRBJ1-4,CASSLWFGTGNEKLFF,TGTGCCAGCAGCTTGTGGTTTGGGACAGGGAATGAAAAACTGTTTTTT
15,TRBV7-3,NA,NA,TRBJ2-7,CASSLTPDTPKEQYF,TGTGCCAGCAGCTTAACCCCGGACACCCCTAAAGAGCAGTACTTC
13,TRBV28,NA,NA,TRBJ1-4,CASYDGSGEKLFF,TGTGCCAGCTACGATGGGTCAGGGGAAAAACTGTTTTTT
14,TRBV19,TRBD1,NA,TRBJ1-2,CASSRGQEFYGYTF,TGTGCCAGTAGTCGGGGACAGGAGTTCTATGGCTACACCTTC
18,TRBV19,NA,NA,TRBJ2-6,CASSMRGNELSGANVLTF,TGTGCCAGTAGCATGAGGGGGAACGAGCTATCTGGGGCCAACGTCCTGACTTTC
16,TRBV19,NA,NA,TRBJ2-2,CASSSLSTGGTGELFF,TGTGCCAGTAGTAGCCTTTCAACCGGAGGCACCGGGGAGCTGTTTTTT
15,TRBV2,NA,NA,TRBJ2-1,CASSDGQSSYNEQFF,TGTGCCAGCAGCGACGGACAGAGCTCCTACAATGAGCAGTTCTTC
15,TRBV6-4,NA,NA,TRBJ2-3,CASSDSGRGTDTQYF,TGTGCCAGCAGTGACTCCGGGCGGGGCACAGATACGCAGTATTTT
16,TRBV28,NA,NA,TRBJ2-7,CASSLVSRGTPYEQYF,TGTGCCAGCAGTTTAGTGAGCAGGGGAACCCCCTACGAGCAGTACTTC
15,TRBV19,NA,NA,TRBJ1-2,CASRERPDSSYGYTF,TGTGCCAGCCGAGAGAGACCGGACAGTTCATATGGCTACACCTTC
21,TRBV19,TRBD1,NA,TRBJ2-1,CASRRTGRGLRTGSSYNEQFF,TGTGCCAGTAGGAGGACAGGGAGAGGCTTAAGGACCGGAAGCTCCTACAATGAGCAGTTCTTC
15,TRBV2,NA,NA,TRBJ1-5,CASSVRRMSNQPQHF,TGTGCCAGCAGTGTAAGGCGGATGAGCAATCAGCCCCAGCATTTT
13,TRBV7-9,NA,few,TRBJ1-2,CASSFEGNYGYTF,TGTGCCAGCAGCTTCGAGGGCAACTATGGCTACACCTTC
13,TRBV6-5,TRBD1,NA,TRBJ1-2,CASTKDRTYGYTF,TGTGCCAGCACCAAGGACAGGACCTATGGCTACACCTTC
13,TRBV29-1,TRBD1,NA,TRBJ1-1,CSVGTGENTEAFF,TGCAGCGTTGGGACAGGGGAAAACACTGAAGCTTTCTTT
15,TRBV7-2,TRBD2,once,TRBJ2-7,CASTFGSGGPYEQYF,TGTGCCAGCACTTTTGGCAGCGGGGGTCCCTACGAGCAGTACTTC
13,TRBV7-2,NA,NA,TRBJ1-5,CASSRNLNQPQHF,TGTGCCAGCAGCCGTAACCTAAATCAGCCCCAGCATTTT
17,TRBV5-1,TRBD2,NA,TRBJ2-1,CASSLGLAGAIYNEQFF,TGCGCCAGCAGCTTGGGACTAGCGGGGGCTATCTACAATGAGCAGTTCTTC
15,TRBV7-2,TRBD1,once,TRBJ1-2,CASSLEWTGLNGYTF,TGTGCCAGCAGCTTAGAGTGGACAGGGCTTAATGGCTACACCTTC
12,TRBV27,NA,NA,TRBJ1-4,CASSFLGEKLFF,TGTGCCAGCAGTTTTTTGGGGGAAAAACTGTTTTTT
13,TRBV29-1,NA,NA,TRBJ2-5,CSVESLGEWTQYF,TGCAGCGTTGAGAGTTTAGGAGAGTGGACCCAGTACTTC
15,TRBV19,TRBD1,NA,TRBJ1-6,CASRQGAGYNSPLHF,TGTGCCAGCCGTCAGGGGGCAGGTTATAATTCACCCCTCCACTTT
16,TRBV10-2,TRBD2,once,TRBJ2-3,CASSDALAGGTDTQYF,TGCGCCAGCAGTGACGCGTTAGCGGGGGGCACAGATACGCAGTATTTT
15,TRBV9,NA,once,TRBJ2-3,CASSPQRYSTDTQYF,TGTGCCAGCAGCCCCCAAAGGTATAGCACAGATACGCAGTATTTT
17,TRBV5-4,TRBD2,NA,TRBJ2-1,CASSQPSGGVSYNEQFF,TGTGCCAGCAGCCAGCCTAGCGGGGGGGTCTCCTACAATGAGCAGTTCTTC
13,TRBV6-4,NA,NA,TRBJ2-5,CASSRQAQETQYF,TGTGCCAGCAGTAGACAGGCTCAGGAGACCCAGTACTTC
13,TRBV19,TRBD1,NA,TRBJ2-7,CASRGDRAYEQYF,TGTGCCAGTAGGGGGGACAGAGCCTACGAGCAGTACTTC
18,TRBV11-3,NA,NA,TRBJ1-1,CASSLVSSGVARNTEAFF,TGTGCCAGCAGCTTAGTCTCCTCTGGGGTAGCCAGGAACACTGAAGCTTTCTTT
13,TRBV9,NA,once,TRBJ2-7,CASSPRDPHEQYF,TGTGCCAGCAGCCCAAGGGATCCCCACGAGCAGTACTTC